This is a list of T cell receptor beta chains from one sample in a study of cytomegalovirus exposure and HLA in healthy donors. The table came from immunoSEQ multiplex PCR; TCRdb's copy has only in-frame clones and leaves some out. The table records more than 100,000 clones, 87% of them present only once. Sequenced: PBMCs. These receptors were obtained from a woman aged 25 to 39 in good health and CMV-seronegative. The CDR3 runs from the conserved cysteine through the conserved F or W. D genes are given only for firm matches. Clone size is stated in some rows and not others, as once, few, many or a class when expanded.

v_call,d_call,clone_size,j_call,cdr3_length,cdr3_aa,cdr3_nt
TRBV28,TRBD1,.,TRBJ1-2,12,CASRDRGGGYTF,TGTGCCAGCAGGGACAGGGGGGGTGGCTACACCTTC
TRBV6-5,.,.,TRBJ1-2,15,CASSYSLGPVNGYTF,TGTGCCAGCAGTTACTCCCTTGGGCCCGTAAATGGCTACACCTTC
TRBV9,TRBD2,.,TRBJ2-3,22,CASSQRGEGTSGRPMPPRTQYF,TGTGCCAGCTCCCAACGGGGGGAAGGGACTAGCGGGAGGCCCATGCCGCCCCGGACGCAGTATTTT
TRBV7-2,.,once,TRBJ2-7,14,CASSLVPGLGEQYF,TGTGCCAGCAGCTTAGTTCCAGGGCTAGGCGAGCAGTACTTC
TRBV13,.,.,TRBJ1-1,13,CASSSTGSTEAFF,TGTGCCAGCAGCTCGACAGGTAGCACTGAAGCTTTCTTT
TRBV4-3,TRBD2,few,TRBJ2-2,16,CASSRGLAGITGELFF,TGCGCCAGCAGCCGAGGACTAGCGGGGATCACCGGGGAGCTGTTTTTT
TRBV28,TRBD1,.,TRBJ1-2,13,CASRRTGVYGYTF,TGTGCCAGCAGAAGAACAGGGGTTTACGGCTACACCTTC
TRBV27,TRBD2,.,TRBJ2-2,16,CASSWQLAANTGELFF,TGTGCCAGCAGTTGGCAACTAGCGGCAAACACCGGGGAGCTGTTTTTT
TRBV27,.,.,TRBJ2-6,18,CASSLFVGGVGGANVLTF,TGTGCCAGCAGTTTATTCGTGGGGGGAGTGGGGGGGGCCAACGTCCTGACTTTC
TRBV6-5,TRBD2,.,TRBJ2-1,15,CASSFSRGIYNEQFF,TGTGCCAGCAGTTTCTCGCGGGGGATATACAATGAGCAGTTCTTC
TRBV7-3,TRBD2,.,TRBJ2-1,15,CASSPLAGLANEQFF,TGTGCCAGCAGCCCACTAGCCGGACTAGCGAATGAGCAGTTCTTC
TRBV27,.,.,TRBJ1-1,15,CASSLSRAGRTEAFF,TGTGCCAGCAGTTTATCAAGGGCGGGGAGGACTGAAGCTTTCTTT
TRBV27,TRBD2,few,TRBJ2-5,15,CASSGLAGRAETQYF,TGTGCCAGCAGTGGACTAGCGGGCAGGGCTGAGACCCAGTACTTC
TRBV29-1,TRBD1,.,TRBJ1-5,16,CSVWPRDREPNQPQHF,TGCAGCGTTTGGCCTAGGGACAGGGAACCGAATCAGCCCCAGCATTTT
TRBV7-8,TRBD2,.,TRBJ2-7,15,CASSLVGTSQYEQYF,TGTGCCAGCAGCTTAGTTGGGACTAGCCAATACGAGCAGTACTTC
TRBV7-9,.,.,TRBJ2-2,13,CANSGTGTGELFF,TGTGCCAACTCGGGGACCGGGACAGGGGAGCTGTTTTTT
TRBV18,TRBD1,.,TRBJ2-2,14,CASCGQENTGELFF,TGTGCCAGCTGCGGACAGGAGAACACCGGGGAGCTGTTTTTT
TRBV10-3,.,.,TRBJ1-2,15,CAISDADSLNYGYTF,TGTGCCATCAGCGACGCGGACAGCCTTAACTATGGCTACACCTTC
TRBV7-3,TRBD2,.,TRBJ2-1,15,CASSPSGDYDNEQFF,TGTGCCAGCAGCCCTTCTGGGGACTATGACAATGAGCAGTTCTTC
TRBV11-2,.,once,TRBJ2-1,14,CASSLRARNNEQFF,TGTGCCAGCAGCTTAAGAGCGAGGAACAATGAGCAGTTCTTC
TRBV6-5,.,once,TRBJ2-3,14,CASSKGPAADTQYF,TGTGCCAGCAGTAAAGGACCAGCGGCAGATACGCAGTATTTT
TRBV19,.,.,TRBJ1-3,15,CASSPSDISGNTIYF,TGTGCCAGTAGTCCCTCGGACATCTCTGGAAACACCATATATTTT
TRBV10-3,.,.,TRBJ2-7,15,CAISEGPTGFYEQYF,TGTGCCATCAGTGAAGGTCCGACAGGATTCTACGAGCAGTACTTC
TRBV11-1,.,few,TRBJ1-2,14,CASSAAGNRYGYTF,TGTGCCAGCAGCGCCGCCGGGAATCGATATGGCTACACCTTC
TRBV7-9,TRBD2,.,TRBJ2-3,16,CASSSPAAGGTDTQYF,TGTGCCAGCAGCTCCCCAGCCGCGGGGGGCACAGATACGCAGTATTTT
TRBV7-8,TRBD1,.,TRBJ2-7,16,CASSLLDGTGVDEQYF,TGTGCCAGCAGCTTACTCGATGGAACAGGGGTCGACGAGCAGTACTTC
TRBV7-3,TRBD2,.,TRBJ2-2,19,CASSQIGTSGRPNTGELFF,TGTGCCAGCAGTCAAATCGGGACTAGCGGGAGGCCGAACACCGGGGAGCTGTTTTTT
TRBV5-1,.,few,TRBJ2-1,12,CASSLQGREQFF,TGCGCCAGCAGCTTGCAGGGTCGAGAGCAGTTCTTC
TRBV28,TRBD1,.,TRBJ1-2,15,CASSPRDRRLRGYTF,TGTGCCAGCAGTCCTAGGGACAGGCGATTGAGGGGCTACACCTTC